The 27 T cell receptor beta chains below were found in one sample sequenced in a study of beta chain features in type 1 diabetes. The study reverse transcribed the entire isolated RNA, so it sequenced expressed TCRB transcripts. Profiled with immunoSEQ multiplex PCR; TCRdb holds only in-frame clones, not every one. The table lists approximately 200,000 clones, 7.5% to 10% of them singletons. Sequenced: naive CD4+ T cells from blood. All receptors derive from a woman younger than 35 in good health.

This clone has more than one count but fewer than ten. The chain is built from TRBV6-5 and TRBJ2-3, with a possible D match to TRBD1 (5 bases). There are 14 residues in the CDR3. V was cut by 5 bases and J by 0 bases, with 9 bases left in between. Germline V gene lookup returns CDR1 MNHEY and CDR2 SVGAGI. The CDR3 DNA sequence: TGTGCCAGCAGTATGACAGCTAGCACAGATACGCAGTATTTT. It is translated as CASSMTASTDTQYF.

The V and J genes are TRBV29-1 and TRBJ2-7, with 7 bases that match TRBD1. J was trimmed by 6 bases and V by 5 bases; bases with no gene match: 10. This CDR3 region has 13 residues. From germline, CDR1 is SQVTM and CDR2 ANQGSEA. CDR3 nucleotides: TGCAGCGTTACGACAGGGAACCCTCTCGAGCAGTACTTC. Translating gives CSVTTGNPLEQYF.

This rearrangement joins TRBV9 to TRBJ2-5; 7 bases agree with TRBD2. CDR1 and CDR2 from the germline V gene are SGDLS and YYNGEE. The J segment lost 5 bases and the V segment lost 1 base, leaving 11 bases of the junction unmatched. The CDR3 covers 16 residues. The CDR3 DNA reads TGTGCCAGCAGCGTAACCGGAATCCTCGGGGGGGAGACCCAGTACTTC. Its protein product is CASSVTGILGGETQYF.

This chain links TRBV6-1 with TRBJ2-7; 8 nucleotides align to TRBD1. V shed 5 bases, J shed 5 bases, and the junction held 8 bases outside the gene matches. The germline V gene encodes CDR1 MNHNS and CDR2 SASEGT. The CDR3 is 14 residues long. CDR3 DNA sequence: TGTGCCAGCAGTACCTGGACAGGGCGGAACGAGCAGTACTTC. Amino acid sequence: CASSTWTGRNEQYF.

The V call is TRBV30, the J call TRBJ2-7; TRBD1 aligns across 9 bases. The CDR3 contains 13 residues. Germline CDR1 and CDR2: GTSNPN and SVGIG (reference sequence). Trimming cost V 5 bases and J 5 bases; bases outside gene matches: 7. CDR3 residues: CAWERTGVDEQYF. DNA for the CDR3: TGTGCCTGGGAAAGGACAGGGGTGGACGAGCAGTACTTC. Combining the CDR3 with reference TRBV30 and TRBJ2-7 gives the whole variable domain SQTIHQWPATLVQPVGSPLSLECTVEGTSNPNLYWYRQAAGRGLQLLFYSVGIGQISSEVPQNLSASRPQDRQFILSSKKLLLSDSGFYLCAWERTGVDEQYFGPGTRLTVT.

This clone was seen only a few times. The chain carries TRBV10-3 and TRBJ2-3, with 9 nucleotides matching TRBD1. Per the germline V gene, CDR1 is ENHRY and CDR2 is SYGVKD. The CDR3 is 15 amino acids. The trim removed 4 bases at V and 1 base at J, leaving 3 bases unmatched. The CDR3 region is CAISGWTGGTDTQYF. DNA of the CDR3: TGTGCCATCAGTGGGTGGACAGGGGGCACAGATACGCAGTATTTT.

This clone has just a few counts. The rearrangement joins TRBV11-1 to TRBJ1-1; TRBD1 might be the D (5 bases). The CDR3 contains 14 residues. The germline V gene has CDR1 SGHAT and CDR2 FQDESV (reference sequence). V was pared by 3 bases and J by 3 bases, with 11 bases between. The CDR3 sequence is CASSFKGRHTEAFF. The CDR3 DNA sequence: TGTGCCAGCAGCTTTAAGGGGCGGCACACTGAAGCTTTCTTT.

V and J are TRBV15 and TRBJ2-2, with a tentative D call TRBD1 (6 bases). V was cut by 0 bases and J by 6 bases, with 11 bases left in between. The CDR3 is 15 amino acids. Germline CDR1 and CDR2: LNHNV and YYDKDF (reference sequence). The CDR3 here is CATSRDRGFSGELFF. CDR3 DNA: TGTGCCACCAGCAGAGACAGGGGTTTCTCCGGGGAGCTGTTTTTT.

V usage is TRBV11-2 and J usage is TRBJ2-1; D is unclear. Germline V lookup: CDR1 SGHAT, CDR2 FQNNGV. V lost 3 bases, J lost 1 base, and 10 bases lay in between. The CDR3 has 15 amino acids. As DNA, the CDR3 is TGTGCCAGCAGCTTTCTCGGAGATTCCTACAATGAGCAGTTCTTC. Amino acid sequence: CASSFLGDSYNEQFF.

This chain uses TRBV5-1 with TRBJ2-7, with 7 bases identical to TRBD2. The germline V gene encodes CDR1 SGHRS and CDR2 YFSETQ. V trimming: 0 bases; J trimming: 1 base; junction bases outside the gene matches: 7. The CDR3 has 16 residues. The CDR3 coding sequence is TGCGCCAGCAGCTTGGGAGTTGGGGGGGGATCCTACGAGCAGTACTTC. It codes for CASSLGVGGGSYEQYF.

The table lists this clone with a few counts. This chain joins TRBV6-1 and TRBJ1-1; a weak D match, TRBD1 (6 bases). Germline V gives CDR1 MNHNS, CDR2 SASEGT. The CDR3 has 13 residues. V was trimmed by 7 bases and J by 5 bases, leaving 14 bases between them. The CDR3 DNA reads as TGTGCCAGCACCCCAGGGGCGAGGACTGAAGCTTTCTTT. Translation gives CASTPGARTEAFF.

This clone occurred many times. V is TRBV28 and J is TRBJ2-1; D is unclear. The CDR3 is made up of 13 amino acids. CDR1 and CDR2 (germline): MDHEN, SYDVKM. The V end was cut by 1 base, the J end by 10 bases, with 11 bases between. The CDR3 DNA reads TGTGCCAGCAGTTTATCCAGGTTCGGAGAGCAGTTCTTC. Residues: CASSLSRFGEQFF.

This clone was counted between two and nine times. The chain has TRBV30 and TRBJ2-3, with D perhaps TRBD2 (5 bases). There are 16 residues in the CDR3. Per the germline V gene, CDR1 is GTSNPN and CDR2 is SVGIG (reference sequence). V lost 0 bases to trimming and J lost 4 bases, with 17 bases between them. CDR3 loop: CAWSVGRASTSDTQYF. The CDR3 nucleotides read TGTGCCTGGAGTGTCGGGCGGGCTTCCACCTCAGATACGCAGTATTTT.

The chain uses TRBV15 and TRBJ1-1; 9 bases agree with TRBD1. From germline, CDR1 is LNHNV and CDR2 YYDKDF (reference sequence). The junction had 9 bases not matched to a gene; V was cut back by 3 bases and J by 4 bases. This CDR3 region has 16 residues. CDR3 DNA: TGTGCCACCAGCAGGATATCCGGGACAGGGACCACTGAAGCTTTCTTT. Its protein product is CATSRISGTGTTEAFF.

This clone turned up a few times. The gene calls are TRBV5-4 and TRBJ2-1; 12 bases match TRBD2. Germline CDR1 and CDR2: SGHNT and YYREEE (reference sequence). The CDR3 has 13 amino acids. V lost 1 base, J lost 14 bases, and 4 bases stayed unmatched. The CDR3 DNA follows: TGTGCCAGCAGCTTGCTAGCGGGAGGGCCCAAGTTCTTC. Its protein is CASSLLAGGPKFF.

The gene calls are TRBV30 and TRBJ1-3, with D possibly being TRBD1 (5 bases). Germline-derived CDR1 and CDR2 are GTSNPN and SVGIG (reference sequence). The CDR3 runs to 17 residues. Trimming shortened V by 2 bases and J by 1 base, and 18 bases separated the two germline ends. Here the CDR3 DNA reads TGTGCCTGGAGTTCTGAAATAATCTCAGGGTCTGGAAACACCATATATTTT. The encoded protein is CAWSSEIISGSGNTIYF.

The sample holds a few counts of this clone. The CDR3 here is CASSIGETQYF. Written as DNA, the CDR3 is TGTGCCAGCAGTATCGGAGAGACCCAGTACTTC. The genes are TRBV5-6 and TRBJ2-5; D remains ambiguous. There are 11 residues in the CDR3. V was clipped by 5 bases and J by 4 bases, with 6 bases between them. Germline CDR1 and CDR2: SGHDT and YYEEEE. Full variable domain (remainder filled in from reference TRBV5-6 and TRBJ2-5): DAGVTQSPTHLIKTRGQQVTLRCSPKSGHDTVSWYQQALGQGPQFIFQYYEEEERQRGNFPDRFSGHQFPNYSSELNVNALLLGDSALYLCASSIGETQYFGPGTRLLVL.

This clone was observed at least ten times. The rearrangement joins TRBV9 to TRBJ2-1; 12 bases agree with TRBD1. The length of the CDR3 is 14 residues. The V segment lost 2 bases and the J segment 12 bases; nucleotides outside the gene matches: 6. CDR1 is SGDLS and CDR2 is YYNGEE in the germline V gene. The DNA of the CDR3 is TGTGCCAGCAGCGTCGGGACAGGGGGCTCTGGGCAGTTCTTC. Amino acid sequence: CASSVGTGGSGQFF. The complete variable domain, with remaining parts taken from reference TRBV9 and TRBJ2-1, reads DSGVTQTPKHLITATGQRVTLRCSPRSGDLSVYWYQQSLDQGLQFLIQYYNGEERAKGNILERFSAQQFPDLHSELNLSSLELGDSALYFCASSVGTGGSGQFFGPGTRLTVL.

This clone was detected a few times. The CDR3 here is CASRPGLEGNEQFF. The CDR3 nucleotides are TGTGCCAGCAGACCGGGACTAGAGGGCAATGAGCAGTTCTTC. This chain connects TRBV6-1 to TRBJ2-1; 8 positions match TRBD2. The V and J ends lost 6 bases and 6 bases, in that order; junction bases with no gene match: 7. The CDR3 runs 14 residues. The germline CDR1 and CDR2 sequences are MNHNS and SASEGT.

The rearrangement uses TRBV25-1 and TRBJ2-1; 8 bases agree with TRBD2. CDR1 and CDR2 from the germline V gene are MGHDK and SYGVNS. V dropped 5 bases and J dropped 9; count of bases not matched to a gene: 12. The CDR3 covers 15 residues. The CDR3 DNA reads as TGTGCCAGCAGTCTTGGAGCGGGAGCTGGTCGTGAGCAGTTCTTC. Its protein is CASSLGAGAGREQFF.

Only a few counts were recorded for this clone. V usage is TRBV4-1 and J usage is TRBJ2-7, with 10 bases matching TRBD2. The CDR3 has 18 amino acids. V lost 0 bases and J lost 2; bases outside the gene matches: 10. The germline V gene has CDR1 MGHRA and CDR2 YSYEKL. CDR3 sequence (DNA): TGCGCCAGCAGCCAAGATCCGGGACTAGCGACCGCCGCCTACGAGCAGTACTTC. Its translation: CASSQDPGLATAAYEQYF.

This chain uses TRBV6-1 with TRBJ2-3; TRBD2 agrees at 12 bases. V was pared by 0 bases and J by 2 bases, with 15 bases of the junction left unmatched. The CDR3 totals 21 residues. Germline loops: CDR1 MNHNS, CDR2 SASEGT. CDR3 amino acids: CASSEAPGLAGYDGVTDTQYF. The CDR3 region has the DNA TGTGCCAGCAGTGAAGCCCCCGGACTAGCGGGATACGACGGGGTCACAGATACGCAGTATTTT.

The CDR3 coding sequence is TGTGCCAGCTCACCAGGACTATCAGGGAACACCGGGGAGCTGTTTTTT. It encodes CASSPGLSGNTGELFF. This chain joins TRBV18 and TRBJ2-2; D perhaps matches TRBD2 (6 bases). V dropped 2 bases and J dropped 1 base, with 11 bases sitting between them. Germline V gene lookup returns CDR1 KGHSH and CDR2 LQKENI. This CDR3 is 16 amino acids long.

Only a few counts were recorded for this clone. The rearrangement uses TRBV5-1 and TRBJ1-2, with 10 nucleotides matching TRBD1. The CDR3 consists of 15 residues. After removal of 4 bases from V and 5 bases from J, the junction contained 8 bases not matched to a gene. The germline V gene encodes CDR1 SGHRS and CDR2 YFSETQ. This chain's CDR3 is CASSSAGTGVYGYTF. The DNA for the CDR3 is TGCGCCAGCAGCAGTGCCGGGACAGGGGTTTATGGCTACACCTTC.

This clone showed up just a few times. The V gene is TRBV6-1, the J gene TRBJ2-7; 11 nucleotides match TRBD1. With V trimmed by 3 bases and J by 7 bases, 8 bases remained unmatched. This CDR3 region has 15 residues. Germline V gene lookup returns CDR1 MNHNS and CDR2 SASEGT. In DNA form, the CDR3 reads TGTGCCAGCAGTGAGCCCGGACAGGGGGCGGGTGAGCAGTACTTC. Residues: CASSEPGQGAGEQYF.

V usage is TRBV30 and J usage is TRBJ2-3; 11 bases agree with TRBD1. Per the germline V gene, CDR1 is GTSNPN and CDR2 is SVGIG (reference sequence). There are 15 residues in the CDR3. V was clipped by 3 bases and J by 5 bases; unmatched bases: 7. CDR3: CAWRKDRGPVDTQYF. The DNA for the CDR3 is TGTGCCTGGAGGAAGGACAGGGGGCCGGTAGATACGCAGTATTTT.

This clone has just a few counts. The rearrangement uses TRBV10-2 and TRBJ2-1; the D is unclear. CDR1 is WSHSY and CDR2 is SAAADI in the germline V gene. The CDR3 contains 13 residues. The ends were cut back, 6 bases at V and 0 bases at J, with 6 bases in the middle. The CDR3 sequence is CASRGGSYNEQFF. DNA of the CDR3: TGCGCCAGCAGAGGCGGCTCCTACAATGAGCAGTTCTTC.